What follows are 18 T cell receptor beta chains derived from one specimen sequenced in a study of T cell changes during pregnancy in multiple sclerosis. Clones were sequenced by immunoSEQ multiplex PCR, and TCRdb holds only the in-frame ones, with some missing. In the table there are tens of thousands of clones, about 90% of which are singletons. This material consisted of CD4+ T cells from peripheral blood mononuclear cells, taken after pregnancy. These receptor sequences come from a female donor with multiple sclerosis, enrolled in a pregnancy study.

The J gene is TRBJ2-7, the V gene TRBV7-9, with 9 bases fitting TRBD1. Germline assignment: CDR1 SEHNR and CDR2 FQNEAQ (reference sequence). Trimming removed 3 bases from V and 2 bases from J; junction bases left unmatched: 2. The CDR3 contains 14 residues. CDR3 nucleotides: TGTGCCAGCAGCTTCGGGGACAGGGCCTACGAGCAGTACTTC. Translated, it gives CASSFGDRAYEQYF.

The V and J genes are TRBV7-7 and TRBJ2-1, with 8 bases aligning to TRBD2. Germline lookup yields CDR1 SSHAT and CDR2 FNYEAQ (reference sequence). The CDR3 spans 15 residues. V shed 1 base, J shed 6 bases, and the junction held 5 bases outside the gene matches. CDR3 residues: CASSLEAGAFNEQFF. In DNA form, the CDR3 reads TGTGCCAGCAGCTTAGAAGCGGGGGCCTTCAATGAGCAGTTCTTC. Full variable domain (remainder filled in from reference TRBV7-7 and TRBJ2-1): GAGVSQSPRYKVTKRGQDVTLRCDPISSHATLYWYQQALGQGPEFLTYFNYEAQPDKSGLPSDRFSAERPEGSISTLTIQRTEQRDSAMYRCASSLEAGAFNEQFFGPGTRLTVL.

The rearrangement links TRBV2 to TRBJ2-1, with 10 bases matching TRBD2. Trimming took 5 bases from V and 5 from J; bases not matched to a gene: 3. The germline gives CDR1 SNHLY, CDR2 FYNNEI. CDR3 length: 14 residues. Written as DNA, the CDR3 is TGTGCCAGCAGTAAGCGGGAGGGTGACAATGAGCAGTTCTTC. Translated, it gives CASSKREGDNEQFF.

CDR3 nucleotides: TGTGCCAGCAGCCAAGGCCGGGCTCGGACTAGCGGGACAACTACGCAGTATTTT. Translated: CASSQGRARTSGTTTQYF. The chain couples TRBV4-2 to TRBJ2-3; 12 nucleotides align to TRBD2. This CDR3 region has 18 residues. Trimming cost V 1 base and J 8 bases; bases outside gene matches: 13. The V gene's germline CDR1 is LGHNA and CDR2 YNFKEQ.

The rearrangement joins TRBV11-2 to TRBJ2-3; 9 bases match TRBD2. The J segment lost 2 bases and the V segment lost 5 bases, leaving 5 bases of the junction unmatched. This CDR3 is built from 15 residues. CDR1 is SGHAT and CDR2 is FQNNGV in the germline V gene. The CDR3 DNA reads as TGTGCCAGCAGCAGACTAGCGGAGTACACAGATACGCAGTATTTT. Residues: CASSRLAEYTDTQYF.

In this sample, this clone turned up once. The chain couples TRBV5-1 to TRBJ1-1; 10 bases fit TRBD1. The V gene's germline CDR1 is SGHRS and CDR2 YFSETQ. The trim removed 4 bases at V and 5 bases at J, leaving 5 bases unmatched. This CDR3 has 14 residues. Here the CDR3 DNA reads TGCGCCAGCAGCAGGGGACAGGGGAGGACTGAAGCTTTCTTT. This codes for CASSRGQGRTEAFF.

The CDR3 region has the DNA TGTGCTAGTGGTAGAGGGGGCCTTGAAGCTTTCTTT. This gives the protein CASGRGGLEAFF. The chain joins TRBV12-5 to TRBJ1-1; 7 bases are a match to TRBD1. The germline CDR1 and CDR2 sequences are LGHNT and FRNRAP. Unmatched junction bases numbered 4, after V lost 5 bases and J lost 7 bases. The CDR3 covers 12 residues.

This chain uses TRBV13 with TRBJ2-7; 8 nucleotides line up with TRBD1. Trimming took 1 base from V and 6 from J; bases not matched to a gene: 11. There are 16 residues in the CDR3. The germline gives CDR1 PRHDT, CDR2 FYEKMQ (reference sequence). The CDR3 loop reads CASSLVGRGRVFEQYF. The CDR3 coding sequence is TGTGCCAGCAGCTTAGTGGGCAGGGGGCGCGTTTTCGAGCAGTACTTC.

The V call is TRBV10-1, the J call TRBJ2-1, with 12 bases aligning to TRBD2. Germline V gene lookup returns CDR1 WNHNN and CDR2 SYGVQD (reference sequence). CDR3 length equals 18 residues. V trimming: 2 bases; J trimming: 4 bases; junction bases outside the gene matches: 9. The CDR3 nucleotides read TGCGCCAGCAGTGAGACTCTAGCGGGGGGGATCACATACAATGAGCAGTTCTTC. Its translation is CASSETLAGGITYNEQFF.

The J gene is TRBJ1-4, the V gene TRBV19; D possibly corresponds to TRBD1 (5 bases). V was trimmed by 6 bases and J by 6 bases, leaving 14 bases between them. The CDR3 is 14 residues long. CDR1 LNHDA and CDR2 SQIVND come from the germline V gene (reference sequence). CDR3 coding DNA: TGTGCCAGTAGCCAGACAGAAGAGTATGAAAAACTGTTTTTT. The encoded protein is CASSQTEEYEKLFF.

The CDR3 DNA reads TGTGCCAGCAGCAAAGAAAGGGACAGGAAGCCTTACGAGCAGTACTTC. Its translation: CASSKERDRKPYEQYF. The chain couples TRBV21-1 to TRBJ2-7; TRBD1, the table's D call, lacks a check against the DNA. TRBV21-1 is termed a pseudogene. This CDR3 region has 16 residues.

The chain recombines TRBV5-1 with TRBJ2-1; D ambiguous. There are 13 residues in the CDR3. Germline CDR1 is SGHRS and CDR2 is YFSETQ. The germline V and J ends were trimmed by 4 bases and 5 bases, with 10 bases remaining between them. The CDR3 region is CASSITDDNEQFF. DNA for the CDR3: TGCGCCAGCAGCATAACAGATGACAATGAGCAGTTCTTC.

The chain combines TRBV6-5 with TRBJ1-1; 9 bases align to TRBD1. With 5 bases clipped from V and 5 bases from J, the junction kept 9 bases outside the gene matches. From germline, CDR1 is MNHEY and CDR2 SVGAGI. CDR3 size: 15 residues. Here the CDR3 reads CASSLQGARWTEAFF. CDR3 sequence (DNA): TGTGCCAGCAGTCTACAGGGGGCGAGGTGGACTGAAGCTTTCTTT.

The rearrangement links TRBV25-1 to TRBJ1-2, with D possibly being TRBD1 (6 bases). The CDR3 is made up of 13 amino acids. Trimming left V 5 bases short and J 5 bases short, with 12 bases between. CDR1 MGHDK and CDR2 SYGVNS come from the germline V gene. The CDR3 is CASSPSGTYGYTF. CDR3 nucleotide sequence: TGTGCCAGCAGTCCTTCCGGGACATATGGCTACACCTTC.

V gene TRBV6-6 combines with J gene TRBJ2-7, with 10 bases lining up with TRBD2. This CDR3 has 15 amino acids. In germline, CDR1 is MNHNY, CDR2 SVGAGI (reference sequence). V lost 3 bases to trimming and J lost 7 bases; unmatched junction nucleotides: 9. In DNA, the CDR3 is TGTGCCAGCAGTTATAGAGCGGGGGGGCTCGGGGAGCAGTACTTC. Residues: CASSYRAGGLGEQYF.

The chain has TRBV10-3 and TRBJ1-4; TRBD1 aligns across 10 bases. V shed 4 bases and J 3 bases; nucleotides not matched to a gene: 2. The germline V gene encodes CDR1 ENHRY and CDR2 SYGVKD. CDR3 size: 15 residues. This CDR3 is CAISGTGGANEKLFF. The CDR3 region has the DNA TGTGCCATCAGTGGGACAGGGGGGGCTAATGAAAAACTGTTTTTT.

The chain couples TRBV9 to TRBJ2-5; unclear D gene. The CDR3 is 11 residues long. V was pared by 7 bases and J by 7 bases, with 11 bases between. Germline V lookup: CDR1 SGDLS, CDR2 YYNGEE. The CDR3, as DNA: TGTGCCAGCCTCTCCCGCGGGACCCAGTACTTC. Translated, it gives CASLSRGTQYF.

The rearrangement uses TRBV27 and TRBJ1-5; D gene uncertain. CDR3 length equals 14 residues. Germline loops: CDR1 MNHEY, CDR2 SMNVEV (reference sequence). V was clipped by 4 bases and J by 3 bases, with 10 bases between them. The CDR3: CASSWSGPNQPQHF. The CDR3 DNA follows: TGTGCCAGCAGTTGGAGCGGGCCCAATCAGCCCCAGCATTTT.